This note documents a single TCR beta chain sequence. From germline, CDR1 is SEHNR and CDR2 FQNEAQ (reference sequence). V lost 1 base, J lost 1 base, and 3 bases stayed unmatched. This CDR3 comprises 16 residues. The data stem from a study of CD8 T cells in Susac syndrome. Random hexamers were used to reverse transcribe roughly 0.45 to 1 ug of RNA. The authors amplified TCR beta CDR3 across 54 Vbeta and 13 Jbeta using immunoSEQ multiplex PCR. MiXCR, applied by TCRdb to the immunoSEQ multiplex PCR reads, yields one record per CDR3 protein. Of 100,000 or so distinct CDR3 sequences listed, roughly 91% are singletons. CD8+ and CD4+ T cells from blood underwent TCR beta sequencing, which was carried out in a high-throughput format. Controls were healthy donors chosen to match patients in age and sex. TEMRA cells underwent FACS enrichment and CD8+ and CD4+ T cells underwent negative isolation.

The chain employs TRBV7-9 and TRBJ1-4, with 7 bases matching TRBD1. The sample was CD4+ T cells from PBMCs. This TCR derives from a human donor in good health. The CDR3 loop is CASSLGDRVTNEKLFF. The CDR3 DNA sequence: TGTGCCAGCAGCTTAGGAGACAGGGTAACTAATGAAAAACTGTTTTTT. Complete variable domain (other parts from reference TRBV7-9 and TRBJ1-4): DTGVSQNPRHKITKRGQNVTFRCDPISEHNRLYWYRQTLGQGPEFLTYFQNEAQLEKSRLLSDRFSAERPKGSFSTLEIQRTEQGDSAMYLCASSLGDRVTNEKLFFGSGTQLSVL.